Listed below are T cell receptor beta chains from one sample, sequenced in a study of cytomegalovirus exposure and HLA in healthy donors. The method was immunoSEQ multiplex PCR; TCRdb's version includes in-frame clones alone and lacks a portion of them. This sample yields over 100,000 clones, of which roughly 90% are seen a single time; more than 2% belongs to the top ten. Material for sequencing was PBMCs. The receptors stem from a woman younger than 30 in good health and CMV-seronegative. Each CDR3 is given with its conserved first and last residue. The order of the fields is V gene, clone size, D gene, J gene, CDR3 DNA, CDR3 protein. A D gene is named only where the DNA matches it firmly. Rows give clone size only sometimes, using once, few, many, or a class for an expanded clone.

v_call: TRBV27
clone_size: NA
d_call: NA
j_call: TRBJ2-2
cdr3_nt: TGTGCCAGCAGTTTATCTTTAGCCCCCACCGGGGAGCTGTTTTTT
cdr3_aa: CASSLSLAPTGELFF

v_call: TRBV11-2
clone_size: NA
d_call: NA
j_call: TRBJ2-1
cdr3_nt: TGTGCCAGCAGCTTCTCCAAGTTGGGCCAGCAGTTCTTC
cdr3_aa: CASSFSKLGQQFF

v_call: TRBV6-4
clone_size: NA
d_call: TRBD1
j_call: TRBJ2-6
cdr3_nt: TGTGCCAGTGGGGACAGCTCTGGGGCCAACGTCCTGACTTTC
cdr3_aa: CASGDSSGANVLTF

v_call: TRBV28
clone_size: once
d_call: NA
j_call: TRBJ2-7
cdr3_nt: TGTGCCAGCAGTCCTGCGGGCCGCTCCTACGAGCAGTACTTC
cdr3_aa: CASSPAGRSYEQYF

v_call: TRBV5-4
clone_size: NA
d_call: TRBD2
j_call: TRBJ2-3
cdr3_nt: TGTGCCAGCAGCTTTCCTAGCGGCCTCAACACAGATACGCAGTATTTT
cdr3_aa: CASSFPSGLNTDTQYF

v_call: TRBV4-3
clone_size: NA
d_call: TRBD1
j_call: TRBJ2-7
cdr3_nt: TGCGCCAGCAGCCAGGACGGACAGGGGGCCTACGAGCAGTACTTC
cdr3_aa: CASSQDGQGAYEQYF

v_call: TRBV2
clone_size: NA
d_call: TRBD2
j_call: TRBJ2-3
cdr3_nt: TGTGCCAGCTTGCTCGGGACTACCACAGATACGCAGTATTTT
cdr3_aa: CASLLGTTTDTQYF

v_call: TRBV25-1
clone_size: NA
d_call: NA
j_call: TRBJ1-1
cdr3_nt: TGTGCCAGCAGTGGAATGACTTTGAACACTGAAGCTTTCTTT
cdr3_aa: CASSGMTLNTEAFF

v_call: TRBV28
clone_size: NA
d_call: TRBD1
j_call: TRBJ2-1
cdr3_nt: TGTGCCAGCAGCAAAGACGACAGGGGCCCCTACAATGAGCAGTTCTTC
cdr3_aa: CASSKDDRGPYNEQFF

v_call: TRBV6-5
clone_size: NA
d_call: NA
j_call: TRBJ1-2
cdr3_nt: TGTGCCAGCAGTTACTCTGGTCAGGGAGGAAAAGGCTACACCTTC
cdr3_aa: CASSYSGQGGKGYTF

v_call: TRBV4-3
clone_size: NA
d_call: NA
j_call: TRBJ2-7
cdr3_nt: TGCGCCAGCAGCGCACGGACGGGGACGCTAGCGAATAACCTCTACGAGCAGTACTTC
cdr3_aa: CASSARTGTLANNLYEQYF

v_call: TRBV6-1
clone_size: NA
d_call: NA
j_call: TRBJ1-2
cdr3_nt: TGTGCCAGCAGTGAAGCCGGAGATGGCTACACCTTC
cdr3_aa: CASSEAGDGYTF

v_call: TRBV11-2
clone_size: NA
d_call: NA
j_call: TRBJ2-2
cdr3_nt: TGTGCCAGCGGTTTGGGCCTCAGTTTCACCGGGGAGCTGTTTTTT
cdr3_aa: CASGLGLSFTGELFF

v_call: TRBV9
clone_size: NA
d_call: TRBD1
j_call: TRBJ2-7
cdr3_nt: TGTGCCAGCAGCGTCAAATGGGACAGGGGCGACGAGCAGTACTTC
cdr3_aa: CASSVKWDRGDEQYF

v_call: TRBV6-1
clone_size: few
d_call: NA
j_call: TRBJ2-7
cdr3_nt: TGTGCCAGCAGTGAACACGGTGGTTACGAGCAGTACTTC
cdr3_aa: CASSEHGGYEQYF

v_call: TRBV18
clone_size: NA
d_call: TRBD1
j_call: TRBJ2-2
cdr3_nt: TGTGCCAGCTCACCACAGGCAACGGACAGGGGGACCGGGGAGCTGTTTTTT
cdr3_aa: CASSPQATDRGTGELFF

v_call: TRBV7-2
clone_size: NA
d_call: NA
j_call: TRBJ2-3
cdr3_nt: TGTGCCAGCAGCTTAGCGGGGGACACTACGCAGTATTTT
cdr3_aa: CASSLAGDTTQYF

v_call: TRBV7-9
clone_size: few
d_call: NA
j_call: TRBJ1-5
cdr3_nt: TGTGCCAGCAGCTTAGATGTTCGTCAGCCCCAGCATTTT
cdr3_aa: CASSLDVRQPQHF

v_call: TRBV6-5
clone_size: NA
d_call: NA
j_call: TRBJ1-3
cdr3_nt: TGTGCCAGCAGTACAGGGAGCTCTGGAAACACCATATATTTT
cdr3_aa: CASSTGSSGNTIYF

v_call: TRBV9
clone_size: once
d_call: TRBD1
j_call: TRBJ2-1
cdr3_nt: TGTGCCAGCAGCAAACAGGGGGAGGCCTACAATGAGCAGTTCTTC
cdr3_aa: CASSKQGEAYNEQFF

v_call: TRBV27
clone_size: NA
d_call: NA
j_call: TRBJ1-2
cdr3_nt: TGTGCCAGCAGTCTAAACAGGGATACTAACTATGGCTACACCTTC
cdr3_aa: CASSLNRDTNYGYTF

v_call: TRBV2
clone_size: NA
d_call: NA
j_call: TRBJ2-3
cdr3_nt: TGTGCCAGCAGTGTCGCCATACAGGACACAGATACGCAGTATTTT
cdr3_aa: CASSVAIQDTDTQYF

v_call: TRBV2
clone_size: NA
d_call: TRBD1
j_call: TRBJ1-5
cdr3_nt: TGTGCCAGCAGTCGGACAGGGAGCAATCAGCCCCAGCATTTT
cdr3_aa: CASSRTGSNQPQHF

v_call: TRBV7-3
clone_size: NA
d_call: TRBD2
j_call: TRBJ2-3
cdr3_nt: TGTGCCAGCAGCTCGCGACTAGCGGGGACAGATACGCAGTATTTT
cdr3_aa: CASSSRLAGTDTQYF

v_call: TRBV5-1
clone_size: once
d_call: TRBD2
j_call: TRBJ2-3
cdr3_nt: TGCGCCAGCAGTTTGGGACTAGCGGGGGGGCACAGCACAGATACGCAGTATTTT
cdr3_aa: CASSLGLAGGHSTDTQYF

v_call: TRBV9
clone_size: NA
d_call: NA
j_call: TRBJ1-1
cdr3_nt: TGTGCCAGCAGCAACCAGGGTGTAGCTTTCTTT
cdr3_aa: CASSNQGVAFF

v_call: TRBV28
clone_size: NA
d_call: TRBD1
j_call: TRBJ2-2
cdr3_nt: TGTGCCAGCAGTTTCGGGGACAGGGGATTGAACGGGGAGCTGTTTTTT
cdr3_aa: CASSFGDRGLNGELFF

v_call: TRBV18
clone_size: NA
d_call: NA
j_call: TRBJ2-5
cdr3_nt: TGTGCCAGCTCACCACGATCTCCAGGCCAGGGGAAAGAGACCCAGTACTTC
cdr3_aa: CASSPRSPGQGKETQYF

v_call: TRBV15
clone_size: NA
d_call: NA
j_call: TRBJ1-2
cdr3_nt: TGTGCCACCAGCAGAGGACTGGTGGAATATGGGAGTAACTATGGCTACACCTTC
cdr3_aa: CATSRGLVEYGSNYGYTF

v_call: TRBV7-9
clone_size: NA
d_call: TRBD1
j_call: TRBJ2-7
cdr3_nt: TGTGCCAGCAGCCCGCGGGACAGGGTGTCCTACGAGCAGTACTTC
cdr3_aa: CASSPRDRVSYEQYF

v_call: TRBV28
clone_size: NA
d_call: TRBD1
j_call: TRBJ1-4
cdr3_nt: TGTGCCAGCAGTGGACCGGACAGGGTGTTCGGAACTAATGAAAAACTGTTTTTT
cdr3_aa: CASSGPDRVFGTNEKLFF

v_call: TRBV7-9
clone_size: NA
d_call: TRBD1
j_call: TRBJ1-2
cdr3_nt: TGTGCCAGCAGCCCTACTTACACGACAGGGAATGGCTACACCTTC
cdr3_aa: CASSPTYTTGNGYTF

v_call: TRBV4-3
clone_size: NA
d_call: TRBD2
j_call: TRBJ2-1
cdr3_nt: TGCGCCAGCAGCCAGGAAGAAGGGACTACCTTCTATGAGCAGTTCTTC
cdr3_aa: CASSQEEGTTFYEQFF

v_call: TRBV9
clone_size: NA
d_call: NA
j_call: TRBJ2-1
cdr3_nt: TGTGCCAGCAGCGTAGTGGGCGATGAGCAGTTCTTC
cdr3_aa: CASSVVGDEQFF

v_call: TRBV29-1
clone_size: NA
d_call: TRBD2
j_call: TRBJ2-7
cdr3_nt: TGCAGCGTGACCGGACTAGCCTACGAGCAGTACTTC
cdr3_aa: CSVTGLAYEQYF

v_call: TRBV30
clone_size: NA
d_call: TRBD1
j_call: TRBJ2-1
cdr3_nt: TGTGCCTGGAACCCATCGGGACAGGGGGCCGGTGAGCAGTTCTTC
cdr3_aa: CAWNPSGQGAGEQFF

v_call: TRBV2
clone_size: once
d_call: NA
j_call: TRBJ2-5
cdr3_nt: TGTGCCAGCAAGGGGCCGCAGACCCAGTACTTC
cdr3_aa: CASKGPQTQYF

v_call: TRBV30
clone_size: NA
d_call: NA
j_call: TRBJ1-3
cdr3_nt: TGTGCCTGGAGGGGGGGAACTGGAAACACCATATATTTT
cdr3_aa: CAWRGGTGNTIYF

v_call: TRBV25-1
clone_size: once
d_call: TRBD2
j_call: TRBJ2-1
cdr3_nt: TGTGCCAGCAGTGAAGCGGGAGGTGGGGGTGATGAGCAGTTCTTC
cdr3_aa: CASSEAGGGGDEQFF

v_call: TRBV7-6
clone_size: NA
d_call: NA
j_call: TRBJ1-4
cdr3_nt: TGTGCCAGCAGCTTAGGAGGGGGTAATGAAAAACTGTTTTTT
cdr3_aa: CASSLGGGNEKLFF

v_call: TRBV15
clone_size: NA
d_call: NA
j_call: TRBJ1-2
cdr3_nt: TGTGCCACCAGCCCGACAGAAACCAACTATGGCTACACCTTC
cdr3_aa: CATSPTETNYGYTF

v_call: TRBV7-9
clone_size: NA
d_call: NA
j_call: TRBJ2-2
cdr3_nt: TGTGCCAGCAGCCTTCCTCGCTCCGCGGGGGAGCTGTTTTTT
cdr3_aa: CASSLPRSAGELFF

v_call: TRBV5-3
clone_size: once
d_call: NA
j_call: TRBJ1-2
cdr3_nt: TGTGCCAGCGTTACAGGGACCTATGGCTACACCTTC
cdr3_aa: CASVTGTYGYTF

v_call: TRBV9
clone_size: NA
d_call: NA
j_call: TRBJ1-1
cdr3_nt: TGTGCCAGCAGCGTTGACATAAACACTGAAGCTTTCTTT
cdr3_aa: CASSVDINTEAFF

v_call: TRBV11-2
clone_size: NA
d_call: NA
j_call: TRBJ1-5
cdr3_nt: TGTGCCAGCAGCGGCCCCGGGGGGCAGCCCCAGCATTTT
cdr3_aa: CASSGPGGQPQHF

v_call: TRBV7-9
clone_size: NA
d_call: TRBD2
j_call: TRBJ2-1
cdr3_nt: TGTGCCAGCAGCTTGCACCAACTAGCGGGGACTTACAATGAGCAGTTCTTC
cdr3_aa: CASSLHQLAGTYNEQFF

v_call: TRBV7-2
clone_size: NA
d_call: NA
j_call: TRBJ2-5
cdr3_nt: TGTGCCAGCAGCTTAGCGGGAGTTAATAGAATGGAGACCCAGTACTTC
cdr3_aa: CASSLAGVNRMETQYF